There are a few counts of the clone carrying this T cell receptor beta chain. No antigen is known for it. Trimming left V 7 bases short and J 7 bases short, with 14 bases between. This CDR3 is 13 amino acids long. MiXCR, run by TCRdb on the RT-PCR reads, gives a single entry per CDR3 protein. The top ten hold around 13% of the sample, which has about 480,000 distinct CDR3 sequences, around 13% seen once. The data are from a study of response to subunit inactivated influenza vaccine. General study points: Few additional T cells are recruited per seasonal influenza vaccination, authors suggested.

This sequence originates from a man aged 50 to 59 who received an inactivated influenza vaccine. This material consisted of PBMCs from blood, taken 45 days after vaccination. The rearrangement uses TRBV12-3 or TRBV12-4 and TRBJ2-1, with D perhaps TRBD1 (5 bases). The CDR3 nucleotides read TGTGCCAGCACCAAAGGGGCCTTAAATGAGCAGTTCTTC. Residues: CASTKGALNEQFF.